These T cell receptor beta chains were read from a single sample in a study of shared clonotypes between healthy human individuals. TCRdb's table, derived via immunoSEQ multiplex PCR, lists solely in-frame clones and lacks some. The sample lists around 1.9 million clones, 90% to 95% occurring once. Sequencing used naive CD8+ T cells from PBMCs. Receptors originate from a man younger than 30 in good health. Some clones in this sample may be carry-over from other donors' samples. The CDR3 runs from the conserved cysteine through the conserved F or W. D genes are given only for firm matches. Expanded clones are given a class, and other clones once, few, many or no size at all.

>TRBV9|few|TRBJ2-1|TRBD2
TGTGCCAGCAGCCCCGGACTAGCGGAGTACAATGAGCAGTTCTTC
CASSPGLAEYNEQFF
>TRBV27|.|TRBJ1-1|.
TGTGCCAGCAGTCCCCTTATGAACACTGAAGCTTTCTTT
CASSPLMNTEAFF
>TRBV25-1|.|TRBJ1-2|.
TGTGCCAGCAGTGACCGTTGGACCCCTCGTGGCTACACCTTC
CASSDRWTPRGYTF
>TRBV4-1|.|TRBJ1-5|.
TGCGCCAGCAGCCGGGGGACTGAGAATCAGCCCCAGCATTTT
CASSRGTENQPQHF
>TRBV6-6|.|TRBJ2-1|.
TGTGCCAGCAGTACACGGAATGAGCAGTTCTTC
CASSTRNEQFF
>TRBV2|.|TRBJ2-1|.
TGTGCCAGCAGGCTCCGGGCGAATGAGCAGTTCTTC
CASRLRANEQFF
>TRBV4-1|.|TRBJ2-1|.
TGCGCCAGCAGCCCCCCAAGAGATCCCACCTACAATGAGCAGTTCTTC
CASSPPRDPTYNEQFF
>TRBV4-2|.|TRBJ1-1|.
TGTGCCAGCAGCCAAGGGGGCGGCCTGGGCCTGAACACTGAAGCTTTCTTT
CASSQGGGLGLNTEAFF
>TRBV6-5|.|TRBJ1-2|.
TGTGCCAGCAGTCCCAAAAATCGGACCCCAGGCTACACCTTC
CASSPKNRTPGYTF
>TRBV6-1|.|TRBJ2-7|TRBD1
TGTGCCAGCAGTGAAGTCGGACAGGGTCGAGGAAAGCAGTACTTC
CASSEVGQGRGKQYF
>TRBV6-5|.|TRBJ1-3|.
TGTGCCAGCAGTAGTACGTCGGGTCCTGGAAACACCATATATTTT
CASSSTSGPGNTIYF
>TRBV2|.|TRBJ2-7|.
TGTGCCAGCAATTGGGAGCCTCGCAACGAGCAGTACTTC
CASNWEPRNEQYF
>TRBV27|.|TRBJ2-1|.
TGTGCCAGCAGTTTATTAGGGGCCAATGAGCAGTTCTTC
CASSLLGANEQFF
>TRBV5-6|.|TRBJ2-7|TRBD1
TGTGCCAGCAGCCAGGGACAGCCCTGGGGTACCTACTACGAGCAGTACTTC
CASSQGQPWGTYYEQYF
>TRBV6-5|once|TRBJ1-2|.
TGTGCCAGCAGTTACTCTGGTTACGGGACATTGTATGGCTACACCTTC
CASSYSGYGTLYGYTF